The T cell receptor beta chain described here comes from a study of beta chain features in type 1 diabetes. Study details: There were some 110 million sorted cells examined across all samples. General study points: Researchers cautioned that cDNA sequencing could over-represent cells with high TCR expression.

This clone has more than one count but fewer than ten. Its antigen remains unidentified. Germline CDR1 reads SEHNR; CDR2 reads FQNEAQ (reference sequence). The CDR3 is made up of 15 amino acids. V gave up 4 bases and J gave up 8 bases; unmatched junction bases: 9. The isolated RNA, all of it, was reverse transcribed, so expressed TCRB transcripts were what got sequenced. Only in-frame clones appear in the TCRdb table, and some are missing; sequencing was by immunoSEQ multiplex PCR. The table records 450,000 to 600,000 clones, 30% of them present only once. Source material: naive CD4+ T cells from blood. This clonotype originated in a young man in good health. J is TRBJ2-3 and V is TRBV7-9, with 10 bases matching TRBD1. The CDR3 protein is CASSSRDRGWGTQYF. The CDR3 bases are TGTGCCAGCAGCTCCCGGGACAGGGGATGGGGTACGCAGTATTTT.